This T cell receptor beta chain was documented in a study of cytomegalovirus exposure and HLA in healthy donors. Regarding the study as a whole: A later analysis linked a missense DCLRE1C variant to TCR beta V- and J-gene trimming.

PCR was performed using 60 Vbeta and 13 Jbeta primers. The data were produced by immunoSEQ multiplex PCR, yet TCRdb's version contains in-frame clones alone and is incomplete. The repertoire includes about 190,000 clones, around four fifths of them detected once, and around 0.99% sits in the top ten. This CDR3 has 17 residues. From germline, CDR1 is SEHNR and CDR2 FQNEAQ (reference sequence). V was clipped by 1 base and J by 1 base, with 13 bases between them. Comment on this clone: Its antigen is not identified.

V gene TRBV7-9 combines with J gene TRBJ1-4, with D perhaps TRBD1 (6 bases). The TCR sequence derives from a middle-aged woman in good health and CMV-seronegative. The material sequenced was PBMCs. CDR3: CASSLVGAGVTNEKLFF. Written as DNA, the CDR3 is TGTGCCAGCAGCTTAGTTGGAGCAGGGGTAACTAATGAAAAACTGTTTTTT.